These 27 T cell receptor beta chains were all obtained from the same sample, sequenced in a study of blood T cell repertoires in COVID-19. The data were produced by immunoSEQ multiplex PCR, yet TCRdb's version contains in-frame clones alone and is incomplete. The profile shows about 180,000 clones, approximately 80% of them singletons. The specimen sequenced was peripheral blood. These receptors came from a human donor in a cohort sampled during active COVID-19.

The gene calls are TRBV6-6 and TRBJ1-2; D is unclear. From germline, CDR1 is MNHNY and CDR2 SVGAGI (reference sequence). V was cut by 5 bases and J by 4 bases, with 17 bases left in between. This CDR3 spans 15 amino acids. CDR3 in DNA: TGTGCCAGCAGTACGAGCCATGAGGGAGTCTATGGCTACACCTTC. It specifies CASSTSHEGVYGYTF.

This chain connects TRBV20-1 to TRBJ2-7; D call uncertain. Trimming removed 6 bases at V and 5 bases at J, with 11 bases between. This CDR3 contains 11 residues. Germline CDR1 DFQATT, CDR2 SNEGSKA (reference sequence). CDR3 residues: CSATNQDEQYF. The CDR3 coding sequence is TGCAGTGCAACAAATCAGGACGAGCAGTACTTC.

This clone was observed a few times. This chain connects TRBV19 to TRBJ1-1; D remains unclear. The CDR3 contains 13 residues. V lost 0 bases and J 11 bases, leaving 13 bases between the germline ends. Germline V gene data show CDR1 as LNHDA and CDR2 as SQIVND (reference sequence). The CDR3 DNA follows: TGTGCCAGTAGTATAGATTATCGAGCGACGGCTTTCTTT. Translation gives CASSIDYRATAFF.

The table lists this clone with a few counts. The chain combines TRBV5-6 with TRBJ1-6, with a possible D match to TRBD1 (6 bases). Per the germline V gene, CDR1 is SGHDT and CDR2 is YYEEEE. This CDR3 contains 15 residues. Trimming took 5 bases from V and 6 from J, leaving 15 bases between them. The CDR3 loop is CASRPKGVLNSPLHF. The CDR3 nucleotides read TGTGCCAGCAGGCCCAAGGGGGTACTTAATTCACCCCTCCACTTT.

The rearrangement links TRBV25-1 to TRBJ2-1, with TRBD1 matching 8 bases. CDR3 length: 16 amino acids. Germline CDR1 and CDR2: MGHDK and SYGVNS. V gave up 2 bases and J gave up 6 bases; unmatched junction bases: 9. The CDR3 spells CASSEQGAQWGNEQFF. Written as DNA, the CDR3 is TGTGCCAGCAGTGAACAGGGGGCGCAGTGGGGCAATGAGCAGTTCTTC.

The J gene is TRBJ2-5, the V gene TRBV2, with TRBD2 identical over 8 bases. Germline assignment: CDR1 SNHLY and CDR2 FYNNEI. The CDR3 runs to 15 residues. Trimming at V came to 1 base and at J to 2 bases, leaving 3 bases not matched to a gene. The CDR3 coding sequence is TGTGCCAGCAGTGAAGGCCTAGCGGGTCAAGAGACCCAGTACTTC. The encoded protein is CASSEGLAGQETQYF.

This chain joins TRBV6-5 and TRBJ1-2; 8 nucleotides match TRBD1. CDR3 length: 13 residues. Per the germline V gene, CDR1 is MNHEY and CDR2 is SVGAGI. V shed 5 bases and J 6 bases; nucleotides not matched to a gene: 5. In nucleotides, the CDR3 is TGTGCCAGCAGTCGGACAGGGACTAATGGCTACACCTTC. Amino acid sequence: CASSRTGTNGYTF.

The chain employs TRBV6-6 and TRBJ1-4, with D perhaps matching TRBD1 (5 bases). CDR1 is MNHNY and CDR2 is SVGAGI in the germline V gene (reference sequence). CDR3 size: 14 residues. Deletions cut 4 bases from V and 2 bases from J, with 8 bases between. CDR3 residues: CASSFGGTNEKLFF. The CDR3 DNA reads as TGTGCCAGCAGTTTCGGGGGGACTAATGAAAAACTGTTTTTT.

DNA for the CDR3: TGTGCCAGCAGTTATGGGGAGGGTGGGCAGAACTATGGCTACACCTTC. It translates to CASSYGEGGQNYGYTF. The chain is built from TRBV6-6 and TRBJ1-2, with D unresolved. The CDR3 has 16 residues. V lost 3 bases, J lost 2 bases, and 16 bases lay in between. From germline, CDR1 is MNHNY and CDR2 SVGAGI (reference sequence).

The chain links TRBV7-9 to TRBJ2-1; tentatively, D is TRBD2 (5 bases). There are 15 residues in the CDR3. Germline-derived CDR1 and CDR2 are SEHNR and FQNEAQ (reference sequence). The V gene lost 1 base and the J gene lost 2 bases, with 9 bases spanning the gap. CDR3 in amino acids: CASSLGAETYNEQFF. The CDR3 region has the DNA TGTGCCAGCAGCTTAGGAGCGGAGACCTACAATGAGCAGTTCTTC.

This rearrangement joins TRBV5-1 to TRBJ1-3; no clear D gene. Germline V gene lookup returns CDR1 SGHRS and CDR2 YFSETQ. The CDR3 length is 14 residues. V was clipped by 3 bases and J by 0 bases, with 7 bases between them. CDR3 sequence: CASSYRSSGNTIYF. The CDR3 coding sequence is TGCGCCAGCAGCTACCGGAGCTCTGGAAACACCATATATTTT.

This clone was observed a handful of times. The V call is TRBV3-1 (or the pseudogene TRBV3-2), the J call TRBJ1-2, with D perhaps TRBD1 (6 bases). Looked up from germline, CDR1 is LGHDT and CDR2 is YNNKEL (reference sequence). V lost 1 base and J lost 7, with 13 bases in between. The CDR3 totals 14 residues. CDR3 protein: CASSQARGVGGYTF. In DNA form, the CDR3 reads TGTGCCAGCAGCCAAGCCAGGGGAGTAGGTGGCTACACCTTC.

The chain combines TRBV18 with TRBJ1-1, with TRBD1 identical over 8 bases. CDR1 KGHSH and CDR2 LQKENI come from the germline V gene. Trimming removed 3 bases from V and 4 bases from J; junction bases left unmatched: 13. This CDR3 contains 17 residues. The CDR3 region has the DNA TGTGCCAGCTCACCGATGGACAGGGTGGCGCAGGGCACTGAAGCTTTCTTT. This translates into CASSPMDRVAQGTEAFF. The full variable domain, its missing parts supplied by reference TRBV18 and TRBJ1-1, is NAGVMQNPRHLVRRRGQEARLRCSPMKGHSHVYWYRQLPEEGLKFMVYLQKENIIDESGMPKERFSAEFPKEGPSILRIQQVVRGDSAAYFCASSPMDRVAQGTEAFFGQGTRLTVV.

This clone was detected only a few times. J is TRBJ1-1 and V is TRBV28; a possible D gene is TRBD1 (5 bases). This CDR3 contains 16 residues. CDR1 MDHEN and CDR2 SYDVKM come from the germline V gene. The V gene lost 2 bases and the J gene lost 0 bases, with 13 bases spanning the gap. The CDR3 region is CASSLPQGTMNTEAFF. In DNA, the CDR3 is TGTGCCAGCAGTTTACCCCAGGGCACCATGAACACTGAAGCTTTCTTT.

DNA of the CDR3: TGTGCCAGCAGGGCCGACAGGCTCTACGAGCAGTACTTC. Translating gives CASRADRLYEQYF. V is TRBV2 and J is TRBJ2-7; weak D call: TRBD1 (6 bases). The CDR3 length is 13 residues. In germline, CDR1 is SNHLY, CDR2 FYNNEI. V lost 6 bases to trimming and J lost 3 bases, with 12 bases between them.

The V gene is TRBV7-8, the J gene TRBJ2-3, with 8 bases lining up with TRBD2. Germline assignment: CDR1 SGHVS and CDR2 FQNEAQ. J gave up 3 bases and V 5 bases, and 10 bases lay outside the gene matches. There are 16 residues in the CDR3. The DNA of the CDR3 is TGTGCCAGCAGCCCCGGGACTAGATTAACAACAGATACGCAGTATTTT. Translation: CASSPGTRLTTDTQYF.

Concerning this clone: Distinct nucleotide sequences in the sample also encode this CDR3. The gene calls are TRBV9 and TRBJ1-1; D remains ambiguous. Germline CDR1 reads SGDLS; CDR2 reads YYNGEE. The ends were cut back, 0 bases at V and 0 bases at J, with 6 bases in the middle. The CDR3 is made up of 14 amino acids. The CDR3 nucleotides read TGTGCCAGCAGCGTAGCTACGGTGAACACTGAAGCTTTCTTT. This codes for CASSVATVNTEAFF.

This chain joins TRBV5-1 and TRBJ1-4; D ambiguous. CDR1 and CDR2 from the germline V gene are SGHRS and YFSETQ. The CDR3 totals 15 residues. The V and J ends lost 3 bases and 0 bases respectively, with 9 bases between them. The CDR3 DNA reads TGCGCCAGCAGCTCGATAGATACAACTAATGAAAAACTGTTTTTT. Encoded protein: CASSSIDTTNEKLFF.

V is TRBV10-3 and J is TRBJ1-6, with D possibly matching TRBD1 (5 bases). Looked up from germline, CDR1 is ENHRY and CDR2 is SYGVKD. Trimming stripped 0 bases from V and 7 bases from J, with 16 bases between. CDR3 length: 17 amino acids. CDR3 region: CAISESTRAGWNSPLHF. The CDR3 coding sequence is TGTGCCATCAGTGAGTCGACTCGTGCAGGGTGGAATTCACCCCTCCACTTT.

This clone has only a few counts. This chain links TRBV6-6 with TRBJ1-2; 7 bases are a match to TRBD1. The CDR3 spans 11 residues. Unmatched junction bases numbered 5, after V lost 8 bases and J lost 8 bases. Germline lookup yields CDR1 MNHNY and CDR2 SVGAGI (reference sequence). This chain's CDR3 is CASRDSEGYTF. The CDR3 DNA is TGTGCCAGCCGGGACAGTGAAGGCTACACCTTC.

V usage is TRBV27 and J usage is TRBJ2-1; TRBD2 might be the D (6 bases). Between the trimmed V and J ends, which lost 4 bases and 4 bases, there was a span of 14 bases. This CDR3 is 15 amino acids long. Per the germline V gene, CDR1 is MNHEY and CDR2 is SMNVEV (reference sequence). The DNA for the CDR3 is TGTGCCAGCAGTTCTAGCGTATCCTTATACAATGAGCAGTTCTTC. This translates into CASSSSVSLYNEQFF.

The rearrangement links TRBV19 to TRBJ2-7; TRBD2 matches 11 bases. In germline, CDR1 is LNHDA, CDR2 SQIVND (reference sequence). The V and J ends lost 5 bases and 0 bases, in that order; junction bases with no gene match: 12. CDR3 size: 18 residues. The CDR3 DNA sequence: TGTGCCAGTAGTTCGGCTAGCGGGGGGCCTAGGTTCTCCTACGAGCAGTACTTC. Translated, it gives CASSSASGGPRFSYEQYF.

The rearrangement joins TRBV7-2 to TRBJ1-3; 8 bases are a match to TRBD1. CDR1 is SGHTA and CDR2 is FQGNSA in the germline V gene. The CDR3 loop spans 14 amino acids. Trimming took 5 bases from V and 7 from J; bases not matched to a gene: 7. CDR3 sequence reads: CASSPPQGANTIYF. The CDR3 bases are TGTGCCAGCAGCCCGCCCCAGGGGGCGAACACCATATATTTT. Filled out from reference TRBV7-2 and TRBJ1-3, the complete variable domain reads GAGVSQSPSNKVTEKGKDVELRCDPISGHTALYWYRQSLGQGLEFLIYFQGNSAPDKSGLPSDRFSAERTGGSVSTLTIQRTQQEDSAVYLCASSPPQGANTIYFGEGSWLTVV.

The rearrangement uses TRBV27 and TRBJ2-5, with D possibly matching TRBD2 (5 bases). The CDR3 totals 14 residues. Germline CDR1 is MNHEY and CDR2 is SMNVEV (reference sequence). V lost 3 bases to trimming and J lost 0 bases, with 8 bases between them. Here the CDR3 reads CASSLGGYQETQYF. The CDR3 region has the DNA TGTGCCAGCAGTTTGGGCGGGTACCAAGAGACCCAGTACTTC.

The chain is built from TRBV12-1 and TRBJ2-2; the D call in the table, TRBD1, was not verified against the DNA. TRBV12-1 is designated a pseudogene. The CDR3 loop spans 17 amino acids. This CDR3 is CASSTPRDRGNTGELFF. Here the CDR3 DNA reads TGTGCCAGCAGCACTCCCCGGGACAGGGGGAACACCGGGGAGCTGTTTTTT.

The genes are TRBV5-1 and TRBJ2-7, with 11 bases matching TRBD2. The CDR3 extends over 17 amino acids. CDR1 is SGHRS and CDR2 is YFSETQ in the germline V gene. Trimming at V came to 4 bases and at J to 5 bases, leaving 14 bases not matched to a gene. This CDR3 is CASSRFLAGGSQDEQYF. DNA for the CDR3: TGCGCCAGCAGCCGGTTTCTAGCGGGGGGCTCCCAAGACGAGCAGTACTTC.

The chain uses TRBV5-1 and TRBJ1-2; the D gene is possibly TRBD1 (6 bases). V lost 4 bases and J lost 4, with 11 bases in between. The CDR3 consists of 13 residues. Germline values: CDR1 SGHRS, CDR2 YFSETQ. The CDR3 region is CASSVDRLYGYTF. The CDR3 nucleotides read TGCGCCAGCAGCGTAGACAGGCTCTATGGCTACACCTTC.